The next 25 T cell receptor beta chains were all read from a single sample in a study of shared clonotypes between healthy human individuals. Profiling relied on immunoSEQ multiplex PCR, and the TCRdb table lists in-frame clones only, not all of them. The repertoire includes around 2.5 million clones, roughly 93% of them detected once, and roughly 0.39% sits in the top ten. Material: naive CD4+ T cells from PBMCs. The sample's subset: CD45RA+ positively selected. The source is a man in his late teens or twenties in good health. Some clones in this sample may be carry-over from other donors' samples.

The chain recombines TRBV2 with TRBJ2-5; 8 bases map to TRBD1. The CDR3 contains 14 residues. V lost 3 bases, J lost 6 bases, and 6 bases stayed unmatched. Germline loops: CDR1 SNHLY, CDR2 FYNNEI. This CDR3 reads CASSEQGAGKTQYF. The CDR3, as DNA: TGTGCCAGCAGTGAGCAGGGGGCGGGAAAGACCCAGTACTTC.

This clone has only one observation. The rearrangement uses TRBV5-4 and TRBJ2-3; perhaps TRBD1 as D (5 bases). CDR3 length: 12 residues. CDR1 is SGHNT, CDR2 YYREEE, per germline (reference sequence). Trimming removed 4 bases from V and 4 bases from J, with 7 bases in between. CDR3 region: CASSRRADTQYF. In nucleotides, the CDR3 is TGTGCCAGCAGCCGCAGGGCAGATACGCAGTATTTT.

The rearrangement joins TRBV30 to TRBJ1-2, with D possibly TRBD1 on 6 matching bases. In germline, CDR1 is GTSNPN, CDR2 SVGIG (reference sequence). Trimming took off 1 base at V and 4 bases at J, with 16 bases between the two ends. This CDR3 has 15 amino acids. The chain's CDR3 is CAWSGGPGAFYGYTF. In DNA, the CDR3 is TGTGCCTGGAGTGGGGGACCGGGGGCCTTCTATGGCTACACCTTC.

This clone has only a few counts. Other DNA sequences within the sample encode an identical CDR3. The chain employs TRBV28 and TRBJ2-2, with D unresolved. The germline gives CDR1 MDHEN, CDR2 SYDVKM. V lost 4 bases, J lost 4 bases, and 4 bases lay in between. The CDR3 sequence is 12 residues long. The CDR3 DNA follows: TGTGCCAGCAGTTCCATCACCGGGGAGCTGTTTTTT. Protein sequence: CASSSITGELFF.

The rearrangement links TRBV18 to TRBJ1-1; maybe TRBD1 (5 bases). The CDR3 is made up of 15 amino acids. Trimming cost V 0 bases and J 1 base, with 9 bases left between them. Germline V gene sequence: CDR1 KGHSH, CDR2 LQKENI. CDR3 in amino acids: CASSPPSGGNTEAFF. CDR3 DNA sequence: TGTGCCAGCTCACCACCGTCGGGGGGGAACACTGAAGCTTTCTTT.

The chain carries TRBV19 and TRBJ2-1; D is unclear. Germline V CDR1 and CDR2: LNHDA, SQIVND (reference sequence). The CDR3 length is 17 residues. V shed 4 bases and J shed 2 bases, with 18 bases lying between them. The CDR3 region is CASSSPGPVLTYNEQFF. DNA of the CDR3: TGTGCCAGTAGTAGCCCGGGCCCCGTTTTGACCTACAATGAGCAGTTCTTC.

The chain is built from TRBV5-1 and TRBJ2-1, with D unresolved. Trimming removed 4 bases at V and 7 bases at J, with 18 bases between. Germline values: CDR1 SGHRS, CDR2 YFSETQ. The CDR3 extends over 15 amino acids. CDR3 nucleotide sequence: TGCGCCAGCAGCACGACCCCCTCTAAGTTGAATGAGCAGTTCTTC. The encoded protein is CASSTTPSKLNEQFF.

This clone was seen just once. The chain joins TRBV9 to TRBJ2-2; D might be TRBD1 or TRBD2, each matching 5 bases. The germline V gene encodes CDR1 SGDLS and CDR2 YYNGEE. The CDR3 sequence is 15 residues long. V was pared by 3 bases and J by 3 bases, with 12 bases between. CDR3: CASSAGTAYTGELFF. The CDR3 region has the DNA TGTGCCAGCAGCGCCGGGACCGCATACACCGGGGAGCTGTTTTTT. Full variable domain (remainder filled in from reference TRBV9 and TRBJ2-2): DSGVTQTPKHLITATGQRVTLRCSPRSGDLSVYWYQQSLDQGLQFLIQYYNGEERAKGNILERFSAQQFPDLHSELNLSSLELGDSALYFCASSAGTAYTGELFFGEGSRLTVL.

The CDR3 loop is CAWSLPGGSRYTEAFF. Here the CDR3 DNA reads TGTGCCTGGAGCCTTCCAGGGGGAAGTAGGTACACTGAAGCTTTCTTT. This chain connects TRBV30 to TRBJ1-1; 7 bases are a match to TRBD1. The germline V gene encodes CDR1 GTSNPN and CDR2 SVGIG (reference sequence). This CDR3 contains 16 residues. V shed 3 bases, J shed 3 bases, and the junction held 13 bases outside the gene matches.

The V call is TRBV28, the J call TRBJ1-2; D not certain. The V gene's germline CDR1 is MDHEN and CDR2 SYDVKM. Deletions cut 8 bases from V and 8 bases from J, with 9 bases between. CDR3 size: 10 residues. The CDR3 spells CASGTLGYTF. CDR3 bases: TGTGCCAGCGGTACTCTAGGCTACACCTTC.

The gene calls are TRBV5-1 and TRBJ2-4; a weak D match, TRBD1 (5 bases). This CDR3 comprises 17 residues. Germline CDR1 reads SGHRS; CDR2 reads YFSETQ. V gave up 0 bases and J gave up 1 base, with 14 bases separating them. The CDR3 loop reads CASSLERGTFAKNIQYF. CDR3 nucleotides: TGCGCCAGCAGCTTGGAAAGGGGCACCTTCGCCAAAAACATTCAGTACTTC.

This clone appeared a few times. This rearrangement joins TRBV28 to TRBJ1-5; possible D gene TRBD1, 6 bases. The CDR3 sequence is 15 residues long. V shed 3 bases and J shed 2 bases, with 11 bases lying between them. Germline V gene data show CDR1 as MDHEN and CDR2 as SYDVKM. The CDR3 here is CASSFGQIGNQPQHF. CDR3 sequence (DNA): TGTGCCAGCAGTTTCGGACAGATCGGCAATCAGCCCCAGCATTTT.

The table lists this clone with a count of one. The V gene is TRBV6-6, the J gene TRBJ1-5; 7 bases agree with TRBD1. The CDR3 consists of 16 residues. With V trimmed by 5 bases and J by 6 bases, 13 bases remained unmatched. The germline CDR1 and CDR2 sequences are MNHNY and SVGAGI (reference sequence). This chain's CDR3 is CASSPSRQGGGQPQHF. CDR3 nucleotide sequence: TGTGCCAGCAGTCCCTCGAGACAGGGAGGAGGTCAGCCCCAGCATTTT.

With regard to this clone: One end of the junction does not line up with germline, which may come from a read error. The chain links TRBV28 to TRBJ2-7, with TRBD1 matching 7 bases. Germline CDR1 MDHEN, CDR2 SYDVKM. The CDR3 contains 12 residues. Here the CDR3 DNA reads TGTGCCAGCAGCCAGGGGGACGGTGAGCTGTACTTC. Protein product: CASSQGDGELYF.

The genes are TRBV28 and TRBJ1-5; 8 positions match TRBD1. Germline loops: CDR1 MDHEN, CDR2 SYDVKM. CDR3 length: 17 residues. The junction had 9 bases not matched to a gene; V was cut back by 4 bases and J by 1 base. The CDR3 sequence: CASSSPQGAGSNQPQHF. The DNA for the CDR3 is TGTGCCAGCAGTTCCCCGCAGGGGGCAGGGAGCAATCAGCCCCAGCATTTT.

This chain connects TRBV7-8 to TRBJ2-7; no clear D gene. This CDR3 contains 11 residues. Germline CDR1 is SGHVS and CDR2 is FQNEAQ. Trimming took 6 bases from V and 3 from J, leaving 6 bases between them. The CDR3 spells CASSRYYEQYF. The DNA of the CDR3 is TGTGCCAGCAGTCGGTACTACGAGCAGTACTTC.

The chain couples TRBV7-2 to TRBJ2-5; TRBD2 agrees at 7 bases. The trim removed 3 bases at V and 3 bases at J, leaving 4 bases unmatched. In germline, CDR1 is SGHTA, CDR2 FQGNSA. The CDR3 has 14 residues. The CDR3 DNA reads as TGTGCCAGCAGCTTGAGGACTAGTAAAGAGACCCAGTACTTC. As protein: CASSLRTSKETQYF.

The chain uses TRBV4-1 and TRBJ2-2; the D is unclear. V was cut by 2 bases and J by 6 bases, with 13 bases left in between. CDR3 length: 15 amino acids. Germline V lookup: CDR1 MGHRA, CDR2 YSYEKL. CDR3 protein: CASSQPIEVPGELFF. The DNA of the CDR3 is TGCGCCAGCAGCCAACCTATCGAGGTTCCCGGGGAGCTGTTTTTT.

The CDR3 reads CASSLDHYGYTF. For the CDR3, the DNA is TGTGCCAGCAGCTTAGACCACTATGGCTACACCTTC. The J gene is TRBJ1-2, the V gene TRBV13; D is undetermined. Germline loops: CDR1 PRHDT, CDR2 FYEKMQ (reference sequence). This CDR3 has 12 residues. Between the trimmed V and J ends, which lost 1 base and 3 bases, there was a span of 3 bases.

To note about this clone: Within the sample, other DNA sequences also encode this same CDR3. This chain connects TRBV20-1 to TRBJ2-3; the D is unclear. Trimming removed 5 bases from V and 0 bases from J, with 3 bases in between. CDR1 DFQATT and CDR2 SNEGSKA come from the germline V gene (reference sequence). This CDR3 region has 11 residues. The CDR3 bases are TGCAGTGCTCCTAGCACAGATACGCAGTATTTT. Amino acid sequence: CSAPSTDTQYF.

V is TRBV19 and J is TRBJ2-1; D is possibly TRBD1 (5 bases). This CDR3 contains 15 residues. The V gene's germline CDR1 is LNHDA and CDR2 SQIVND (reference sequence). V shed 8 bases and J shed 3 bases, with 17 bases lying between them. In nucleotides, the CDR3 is TGTGCCAGTGCCCGGACACCTCAGGTCTACAATGAGCAGTTCTTC. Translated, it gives CASARTPQVYNEQFF.

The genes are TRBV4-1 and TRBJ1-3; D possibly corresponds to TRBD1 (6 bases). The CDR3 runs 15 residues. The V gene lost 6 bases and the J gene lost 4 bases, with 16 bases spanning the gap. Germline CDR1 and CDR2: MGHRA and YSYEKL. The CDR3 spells CASRDFSGDGNTIYF. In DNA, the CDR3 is TGCGCCAGCAGAGACTTTTCAGGGGACGGAAACACCATATATTTT.

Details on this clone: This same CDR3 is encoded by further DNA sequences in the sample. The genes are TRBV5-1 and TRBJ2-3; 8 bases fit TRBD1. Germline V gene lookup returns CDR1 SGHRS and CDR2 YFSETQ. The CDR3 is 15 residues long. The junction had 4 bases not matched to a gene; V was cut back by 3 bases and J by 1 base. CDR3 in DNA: TGCGCCAGCAGCTCACAGGGGGTCGGCACAGATACGCAGTATTTT. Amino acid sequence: CASSSQGVGTDTQYF.

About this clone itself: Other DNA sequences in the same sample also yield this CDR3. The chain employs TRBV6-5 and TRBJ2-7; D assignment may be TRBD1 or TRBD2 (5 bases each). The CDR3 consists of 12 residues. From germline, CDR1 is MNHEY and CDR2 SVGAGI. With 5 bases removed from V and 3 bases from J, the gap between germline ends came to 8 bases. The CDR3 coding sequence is TGTGCCAGCAGTAAGGGGAGCTACGAGCAGTACTTC. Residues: CASSKGSYEQYF.

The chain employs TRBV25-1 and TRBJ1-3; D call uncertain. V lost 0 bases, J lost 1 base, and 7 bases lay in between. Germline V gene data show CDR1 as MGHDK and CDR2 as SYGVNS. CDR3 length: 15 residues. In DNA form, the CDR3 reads TGTGCCAGCAGTGAATATCTCCCATCTGGAAACACCATATATTTT. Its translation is CASSEYLPSGNTIYF.